These 8 T cell receptor beta chains were sequenced from one sample in a study of post-analysis software for immune sequencing data. The study's findings and limits: Five or six TRBV segments (TRBV5-6, TRBV5-1 and TRBV20-1 among them) occurred more frequently in patients than in controls.

The antigens of these receptors remain unknown. The authors incorporated unique molecular identifiers into the TCR beta cDNA libraries. TCRdb re-derived calls from the PCR reads in MiXCR, one entry per CDR3 protein. The sample contains around 400,000 distinct CDR3 sequences, 30% to 45% of which appear only once. Sequencing was carried out using blood. The receptor source for this set is a girl aged 2 to 10 with multiple sclerosis.

This sequence joins TRBV27 and TRBJ2-6; maybe TRBD2 (5 bases). V lost 3 bases and J lost 2, with 11 bases in between. CDR3 length: 16 residues. Germline CDR1 and CDR2: MNHEY and SMNVEV (reference sequence). The CDR3, as DNA: TGTGCCAGCAGTTTGAGTGGCGGGCCTGGGGCCAACGTCCTGACTTTC. Protein sequence: CASSLSGGPGANVLTF.

This clonotype was picked up a small number of times. The gene calls are TRBV5-1 and TRBJ2-3; the D call may be TRBD1 or TRBD2 (5 bases each). Germline loops: CDR1 SGHRS, CDR2 YFSETQ. Trimming pared 4 bases from V and 3 bases from J, leaving 18 bases between. The CDR3 totals 16 residues. The CDR3: CASSPGIGRETDTQYF. The CDR3 DNA reads TGCGCCAGCAGCCCTGGCATTGGCAGGGAGACAGATACGCAGTATTTT.

This clonotype was counted a single time. The chain carries TRBV28 and TRBJ1-5; 8 bases match TRBD1. This CDR3 has 15 residues. The ends lost 5 bases at V and 11 bases at J; junction bases unmatched: 14. Germline CDR1 and CDR2: MDHEN and SYDVKM. The DNA of the CDR3 is TGTGCCAGCAGTCCCTTGGGGACAGGTCTGTGGGCCCAGCATTTT. This encodes CASSPLGTGLWAQHF.

In this sample, this clonotype turned up a few times. This chain links TRBV28 with TRBJ2-1; D is unresolved. The germline V and J ends were trimmed by 5 bases and 3 bases, with 14 bases remaining between them. Germline CDR1 is MDHEN and CDR2 is SYDVKM. This CDR3 region has 15 residues. The CDR3 DNA is TGTGCCAGCAGTCGACCAGTCCTAATCTACAATGAGCAGTTCTTC. Amino acids: CASSRPVLIYNEQFF.

The chain has TRBV9 and TRBJ2-1; 13 bases match TRBD2. The CDR3 covers 17 residues. Germline CDR1 SGDLS, CDR2 YYNGEE. V was clipped by 0 bases and J by 9 bases; unmatched bases: 9. CDR3 DNA sequence: TGTGCCAGCAGCGTAGAAACCGGGACTAGCGGGAAAGGTGAGCAGTTCTTC. Translated, it gives CASSVETGTSGKGEQFF.

The chain carries TRBV6-2 or TRBV6-3 and TRBJ2-6; D ambiguous. The CDR3 totals 16 residues. Trimming took off 2 bases at V and 2 bases at J, with 10 bases between the two ends. Per the germline V gene, CDR1 is MNHEY and CDR2 is SVGEGT. CDR3 region: CASSYLETPGANVLTF. The CDR3 bases are TGTGCCAGCAGTTACCTAGAAACCCCTGGGGCCAACGTCCTGACTTTC.

The chain links TRBV7-2 to TRBJ2-7; tentative D call: TRBD1 (5 bases). This CDR3 region has 14 residues. Trimming left V 3 bases short and J 2 bases short, with 11 bases between. CDR1 is SGHTA, CDR2 FQGNSA, per germline. CDR3 in amino acids: CASSFDRRTYEQYF. The CDR3 nucleotides are TGTGCCAGCAGCTTTGACAGAAGAACCTACGAGCAGTACTTC.

Note on this clonotype: In this CDR3 the conserved last residue, phenylalanine or tryptophan, is missing, so a read error is likely. The chain couples TRBV7-2 to TRBJ2-4, with unresolved D. The V and J ends lost 5 bases and 0 bases respectively, with 11 bases between them. Per the germline V gene, CDR1 is SGHTA and CDR2 is FQGNSA. The CDR3 has 15 residues. CDR3 sequence reads: CASSPTTIAKNIQYY. The CDR3, as DNA: TGTGCCAGCAGCCCCACGACAATAGCCAAAAACATTCAGTACTAC.